The present entry profiles one T cell receptor (beta chain) with its context. CDR3 length equals 19 residues. V was pared by 5 bases and J by 8 bases, with 18 bases of the junction left unmatched. Germline V gene lookup returns CDR1 SGHTA and CDR2 FQGNSA. Generated by immunoSEQ multiplex PCR, the TCRdb table keeps only in-frame clones and is missing some. The sample lists about 95,000 clones, roughly 90% seen once, with 2.6% in the top ten. This specimen belongs to a study of OX40 agonist ivuxolimab in advanced cancers. Study background: The dose-escalation cohort had hepatocellular carcinoma, melanoma, renal cell or head and neck cancer.

The TCR sequence derives from an adult with an advanced solid tumor such as melanoma, head and neck, liver or kidney cancer. This chain uses TRBV7-2 with TRBJ2-3; 14 positions match TRBD2. Sample: CD4+ or CD8+ T cells sorted from blood, taken in a trial of the OX40 agonist ivuxolimab. The CDR3 DNA reads TGTGCCAGCAGCCTGAAGTCCGGGTTGGGACTAGCGGGAGCAGGTACGCAGTATTTT. Translated: CASSLKSGLGLAGAGTQYF. Supplemented by reference TRBV7-2 and TRBJ2-3, the full variable domain reads GAGVSQSPSNKVTEKGKDVELRCDPISGHTALYWYRQSLGQGLEFLIYFQGNSAPDKSGLPSDRFSAERTGGSVSTLTIQRTQQEDSAVYLCASSLKSGLGLAGAGTQYFGPGTRLTVL.